Listed below are T cell receptor beta chains from one sample, sequenced in a study of blood T cell repertoires in COVID-19. Clones were read by immunoSEQ multiplex PCR, and TCRdb kept only the in-frame ones, dropping some. The table shows 40,000 or so clones, with about 88% occurring only once. The specimen was peripheral blood. These receptors all come from a human donor in a cohort sampled during active COVID-19. CDR3s include the opening cysteine and the closing phenylalanine or tryptophan. A D gene is named only where the DNA matches it firmly. Rows may omit the clone size; those that give it use once, few, many or a size class.

v_call	d_call	cdr3_length	j_call	clone_size	cdr3_aa	cdr3_nt
TRBV9	.	17	TRBJ2-5	.	CASSVVGQGLCQETQYF	TGTGCCAGCAGCGTAGTTGGGCAGGGGTTATGTCAAGAGACCCAGTACTTC
TRBV2	TRBD2	16	TRBJ2-5	once	CASSKLGTSGRETQYF	TGTGCCAGCAGTAAACTGGGGACCTCCGGGAGGGAGACCCAGTACTTC
TRBV5-1	TRBD1	13	TRBJ2-7	.	CASSPGDSYEQYF	TGCGCCAGCAGCCCCGGGGACAGCTACGAGCAGTACTTC
TRBV18	TRBD1	15	TRBJ2-7	.	CASSLGQGGAVEQYF	TGTGCCAGCTCCCTAGGACAGGGCGGGGCGGTGGAGCAGTACTTC
TRBV5-4	TRBD1	15	TRBJ2-7	.	CASSYGTGGRYEQYF	TGTGCCAGCAGCTACGGGACAGGGGGCAGGTACGAGCAGTACTTC
TRBV24-1	.	15	TRBJ1-6	.	CATSDFGLYNSPLHF	TGTGCCACCAGTGATTTTGGGCTCTATAATTCACCCCTCCACTTT
TRBV20-1	.	11	TRBJ2-7	.	CSAAQGNEQYF	TGCAGTGCTGCACAGGGCAACGAGCAGTACTTC
TRBV5-1	.	15	TRBJ2-3	.	CASGASSEGTDTQYF	TGCGCCAGCGGCGCGTCTAGCGAAGGCACAGATACGCAGTATTTT
TRBV6-4	TRBD1	16	TRBJ2-1	.	CASSDRGTGSYNEQFF	TGTGCCAGCAGTGACAGGGGGACAGGGTCCTACAATGAGCAGTTCTTC
TRBV2	.	14	TRBJ2-7	.	CASSKQGSSYEQYF	TGTGCCAGCAGCAAACAGGGTAGCTCCTACGAGCAGTACTTC
TRBV5-1	TRBD2	15	TRBJ2-7	.	CASSLASGGSYEQYF	TGCGCCAGCAGCTTGGCTAGCGGGGGTTCCTACGAGCAGTACTTC
TRBV2	TRBD1	15	TRBJ2-7	.	CASSIDRVISYEQYF	TGTGCCAGCAGCATTGACAGGGTCATCTCCTACGAGCAGTACTTC
TRBV5-4	.	13	TRBJ2-1	.	CASRRGPNNEQFF	TGTGCCAGTCGGAGGGGACCAAACAATGAGCAGTTCTTC
TRBV18	.	15	TRBJ1-1	.	CASSPGPAGNTEAFF	TGTGCCAGCTCACCAGGCCCGGCGGGGAACACTGAAGCTTTCTTT
TRBV6-6	TRBD1	17	TRBJ2-3	.	CASSPQPGTGNADTQYF	TGTGCCAGCAGTCCCCAACCTGGGACAGGGAACGCAGATACGCAGTATTTT
TRBV2	.	13	TRBJ2-7	.	CASSVILGGEQYF	TGTGCCAGCAGTGTTATACTTGGTGGCGAGCAGTACTTC
TRBV5-1	.	14	TRBJ2-7	.	CASSLALGKDEQYF	TGCGCCAGCAGCTTGGCCCTCGGGAAAGACGAGCAGTACTTC
TRBV2	.	16	TRBJ1-5	.	CASSGGGGASNQPQHF	TGTGCCAGCAGTGGAGGCGGAGGGGCCAGCAATCAGCCCCAGCATTTT
TRBV4-2	.	14	TRBJ2-1	.	CASSQDGSYNEQFF	TGTGCCAGCAGCCAAGACGGCTCCTACAATGAGCAGTTCTTC
TRBV4-1	TRBD1	15	TRBJ2-3	.	CASSNRGLGTDTQYF	TGCGCCAGCAGCAACAGGGGGCTCGGCACAGATACGCAGTATTTT
TRBV2	.	14	TRBJ1-3	.	CASKEGSSGNTIYF	TGTGCCAGCAAGGAGGGGAGCTCTGGAAACACCATATATTTT
TRBV2	.	15	TRBJ1-2	.	CASSEVAGSSYGYTF	TGTGCCAGCAGTGAAGTGGCAGGGTCGAGCTATGGCTACACCTTC
TRBV7-2	.	14	TRBJ1-6	.	CASSQEALNSPLHF	TGTGCCAGCAGCCAAGAGGCCTTAAATTCACCCCTCCACTTT
TRBV5-6	TRBD1	16	TRBJ2-5	.	CASSRRGQGLSETQYF	TGTGCCAGCAGTCGAAGGGGGCAGGGATTGTCAGAGACCCAGTACTTC
TRBV4-1	.	14	TRBJ1-2	.	CATLDWIGGYGYTF	TGCGCCACCCTTGACTGGATCGGCGGCTATGGCTACACCTTC
TRBV18	TRBD2	14	TRBJ2-5	.	CASSRAGVQETQYF	TGTGCCAGCTCACGCGCGGGGGTCCAAGAGACCCAGTACTTC
TRBV10-3	TRBD2	14	TRBJ2-5	.	CAISSGKNIGTQYF	TGTGCCATCTCCAGCGGGAAAAATATCGGGACCCAGTACTTC
TRBV7-8	.	13	TRBJ2-1	few	CASAQGRINEQFF	TGTGCCAGCGCCCAGGGGCGGATCAATGAGCAGTTCTTC
TRBV7-8	.	15	TRBJ1-5	.	CASSPGRELYQPQHF	TGTGCCAGCAGCCCCGGGAGAGAACTTTATCAGCCCCAGCATTTT
TRBV27	TRBD1	15	TRBJ2-7	.	CASSREAGQGYEQYF	TGTGCCAGCTCCCGAGAGGCGGGACAGGGATACGAGCAGTACTTC
TRBV5-6	.	16	TRBJ1-6	.	CASSLDLGGYNSPLHF	TGTGCCAGCAGCTTGGACCTAGGAGGGTATAATTCACCCCTCCACTTT
TRBV5-4	.	14	TRBJ2-5	.	CASSTDTRIETQYF	TGTGCCAGCAGCACGGACACTCGAATCGAGACCCAGTACTTC
TRBV7-9	TRBD2	14	TRBJ2-7	.	CASSPILAALGQYF	TGTGCCAGCAGCCCGATACTAGCGGCCTTGGGGCAGTACTTC
TRBV5-1	.	16	TRBJ2-1	.	CASSLGGSLTYNEQFF	TGCGCCAGCAGCTTGGGAGGGTCACTAACCTACAATGAGCAGTTCTTC
TRBV5-5	TRBD2	16	TRBJ2-1	.	CASSFTSGGVGNEQFF	TGTGCCAGCAGCTTTACGAGCGGGGGGGTTGGCAATGAGCAGTTCTTC
TRBV6-1	TRBD1	17	TRBJ1-2	.	CASSDGDRGRAGYGYTF	TGTGCCAGCAGTGATGGGGACAGGGGGCGAGCCGGCTATGGCTACACCTTC
TRBV5-1	TRBD2	17	TRBJ2-5	.	CASSLLSSGGASETQYF	TGCGCCAGCAGCTTGTTATCTAGCGGGGGGGCCTCAGAGACCCAGTACTTC
TRBV9	.	14	TRBJ2-1	.	CASSVGGTLNEQFF	TGTGCCAGCAGCGTAGGTGGGACACTCAATGAGCAGTTCTTC
TRBV14	.	13	TRBJ1-2	.	CASSAGSNYGYTF	TGTGCCAGCAGCGCGGGATCTAACTATGGCTACACCTTC
TRBV9	TRBD2	16	TRBJ2-1	.	CASSVGSSGGYNEQFF	TGTGCCAGCAGCGTAGGGTCTAGCGGGGGGTACAATGAGCAGTTCTTC
TRBV6-1	.	11	TRBJ2-7	.	CASSEGRGQYF	TGTGCCAGCAGTGAAGGGAGGGGTCAGTACTTC
TRBV2	TRBD1	16	TRBJ2-4	.	CASSTPGQGPGNIQYF	TGTGCCAGCAGTACACCGGGACAGGGGCCGGGAAACATTCAGTACTTC
TRBV10-2	TRBD2	15	TRBJ2-5	.	CASRFSGGGQETQYF	TGCGCCAGCAGGTTCAGCGGGGGGGGTCAAGAGACCCAGTACTTC
TRBV19	.	12	TRBJ2-7	.	CASSLNRVEQYF	TGTGCCAGTAGTCTAAACAGGGTCGAGCAGTACTTC